One T cell receptor (beta chain) is described in this entry. A count is missing, but by frequency this clonotype is medium-sized (0.01 to 0.1%). Its antigen is currently not known. Per the germline V gene, MDHEN is the CDR1 and SYDVKM is the CDR2. The CDR3 spans 14 residues, from the cysteine through the phenylalanine. The DNA is not on file. The entry originates in a study of human CD8 memory T cell subsets (dated by TCRdb to about 2020). Regarding the research as a whole: To assess clonal relationships, the TCRbeta repertoires of stem-like (TSTEM), progenitor exhausted-like (TPEX) and effector memory CD8+ T cell subsets were compared. Six donors each provided TSTEM, TPEX and effector memory subsets, and TCRbeta repertoires were obtained from all six. On the study overall, not on this receptor specifically: Only TCRbeta chains were sequenced, and repertoire comparisons were based on six donors, with testing performed by paired t-tests and Bonferroni correction. Clonotypes were shared with effector memory cells by both stem-like subsets, but only minimal overlap was found between TSTEM and TPEX repertoires, suggesting distinct antigen spectra. Normalized Shannon-Wiener diversity was similarly high in the TSTEM and TPEX subsets, while the effector memory subsets were comparatively less diverse. Based on Chao1 estimates, TSTEM subsets appeared to have greater repertoire diversity than TPEX subsets, which may reflect a broader range of specificities.

Density gradient separation was used to isolate peripheral blood mononuclear cells from healthy donor buffy coats. Negative magnetic separation using EasySep or MojoSort CD8+ T cell isolation kits was how the study enriched total CD8+ T cells. For each subset, total RNA was extracted using an RNeasy Mini Kit from duplicate vials of more than 120,000 sorted CD8+ T cells. The PBMCs were used either fresh or after being cryopreserved in fetal bovine serum with around 10% DMSO. Fluorescence-activated cell sorting on a FACSAria III was used to sort the CD8+ T cell subsets to purity. A Human TCR Profiling Kit was used to prepare UMI-labeled 5' RACE TCRbeta libraries. Every TCRbeta library was prepared in parallel, with the same number of PCR cycles used for all of the libraries. In the source study's methods: Between 3,000 and 18,000 functional CDR3beta clonotypes were contained in each TCRbeta library. MIGEC 1.2.9 handled UMI extraction and consensus assembly, with a minimum of three reads required per UMI. In-frame CDR3beta repertoires were extracted with MiXCR 3.0.3. After each sample was downsampled to 42,000 randomly selected UMIs, diversity metrics were computed in VDJtools 1.2.1. For each sample pair, the repertoire overlap metrics D, R and F2 were calculated in VDJtools using the top 3,000 clones. The reads underwent TCRdb reprocessing, giving one record for each CDR3 protein sequence and no DNA. The V and J calls, along with clone size, are taken from TCRdb and not from the paper's own processing. The table for this sample lists approximately 7,500 distinct CDR3 sequences. Jointly, the top ten make up approximately 20% of the sample.

The sequence came from a human donor in good health. The sequence is built from TRBV28 and TRBJ2-1; TCRdb proposes TRBD2, but this gene call is untestable without DNA. Sequencing was done on a sample of CD8+ T cells from PBMCs. This receptor carries the CDR3 CASRPGTSGILEFF.